This TCR beta chain comes out of a study of CD8 T cells in ankylosing spondylitis (dated by TCRdb to 2017 to 2019). Regarding the study in general: The study set out to find disease-linked TCR variants by profiling T cell receptor beta repertoires in ankylosing spondylitis patients and healthy donors. The whole study cohort included some 100 healthy donors and under 30 ankylosing spondylitis patients. Peripheral blood samples were taken, and synovial fluid was additionally collected from ankylosing spondylitis patients.

Broad study findings and their caveats: Some motif variants had previously been reported in the synovial fluid and blood of reactive arthritis patients, which suggests shared mechanisms of disease initiation. The disease-linked clones showed a CD8+ phenotype and occurred at relatively low frequencies in peripheral blood. A TCR beta motif of several highly homologous amino acid variants appeared characteristic of blood from ankylosing spondylitis patients. The disease-linked clones were reported as significantly enriched in matched synovial fluid samples from ankylosing spondylitis patients.

For this chain, trimming is 3 bases at the V end and 2 bases at the J end, and the number of junction bases without a gene match is 8. CDR1 SGHNT and CDR2 YYREEE are derived from the germline V gene (reference sequence). Spanning cysteine to phenylalanine, the CDR3 consists of 19 amino acids. CDR3 DNA is the only sequence kept; it has 57 bases, read in frame from the first base. The sequencer listed for this sample is Illumina HiSeq 2500. Quantitative 5'-RACE with molecular barcodes was the method used to prepare the TCR beta libraries. The source study handled its data this way. A new computational method based on a probabilistic model of VDJ rearrangement was used to identify disease-linked TCR variants. TCRdb trimmed the raw reads at Q25, called clones with MiXCR and kept productive beta chains. Every distinct CDR3 protein forms one entry, paired with its most common genes and DNA. TCRdb's processing, not the authors' own work, is the source of the V and J calls. For this sample the table gives roughly 370,000 distinct CDR3 sequences, of which around 22% were detected only once. Jointly, the top ten make up roughly 16% of the sample.

In regard to this clonotype: Its antigen is still unknown. Base qualities are missing; no much larger clone stands one base away.

This receptor was obtained from a male donor with ankylosing spondylitis. The rearranged chain carries TRBV5-4 and TRBJ2-6; a stretch of 13 junction bases matches TRBD2. The sample was blood, either unsorted or a sorted T cell fraction (not recorded which). In nucleotide form, the sequence is TGTGCCAGCAGCTCGACGCCGGGACTAGCGGGACCTGGGGCCAACGTCCTGACTTTC. It specifies CASSSTPGLAGPGANVLTF. Reference TRBV5-4 and TRBJ2-6 genes cover what lies past the CDR3, so the full variable domain is ETGVTQSPTHLIKTRGQQVTLRCSSQSGHNTVSWYQQALGQGPQFIFQYYREEENGRGNFPPRFSGLQFPNYSSELNVNALELDDSALYLCASSSTPGLAGPGANVLTFGAGSRLTVL.